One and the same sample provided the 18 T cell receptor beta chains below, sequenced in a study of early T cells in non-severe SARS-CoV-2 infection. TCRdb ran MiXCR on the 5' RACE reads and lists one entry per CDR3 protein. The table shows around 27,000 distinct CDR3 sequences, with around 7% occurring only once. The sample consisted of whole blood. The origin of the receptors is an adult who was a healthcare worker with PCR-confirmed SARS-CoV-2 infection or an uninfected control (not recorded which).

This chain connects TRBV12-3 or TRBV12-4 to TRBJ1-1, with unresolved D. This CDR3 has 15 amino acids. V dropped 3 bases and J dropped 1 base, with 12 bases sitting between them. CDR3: CASSFRHGPNTEAFF. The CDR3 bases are TGTGCCAGCAGTTTCCGACACGGACCGAACACTGAAGCTTTCTTT.

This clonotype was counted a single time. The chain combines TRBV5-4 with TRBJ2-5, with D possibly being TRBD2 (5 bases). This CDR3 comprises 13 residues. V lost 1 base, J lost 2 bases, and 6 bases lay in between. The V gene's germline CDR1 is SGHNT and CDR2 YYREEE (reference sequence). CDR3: CASSLTSQETQYF. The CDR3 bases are TGTGCCAGCAGCTTGACTAGTCAAGAGACCCAGTACTTC.

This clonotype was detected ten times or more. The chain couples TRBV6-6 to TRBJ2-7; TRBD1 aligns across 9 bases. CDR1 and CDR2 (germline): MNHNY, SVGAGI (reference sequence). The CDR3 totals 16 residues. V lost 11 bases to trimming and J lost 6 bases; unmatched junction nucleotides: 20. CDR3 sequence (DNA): TGTGCCTCCCTGGGGGGACCGGGACAGGGTAGTCGCGAGCAGTACTTC. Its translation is CASLGGPGQGSREQYF.

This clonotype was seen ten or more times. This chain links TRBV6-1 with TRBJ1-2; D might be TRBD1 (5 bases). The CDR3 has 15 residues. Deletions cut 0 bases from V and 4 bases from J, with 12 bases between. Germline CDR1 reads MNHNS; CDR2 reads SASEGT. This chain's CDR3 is CASSEAPGLFYGYTF. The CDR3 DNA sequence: TGTGCCAGCAGTGAAGCACCAGGGCTCTTCTATGGCTACACCTTC.

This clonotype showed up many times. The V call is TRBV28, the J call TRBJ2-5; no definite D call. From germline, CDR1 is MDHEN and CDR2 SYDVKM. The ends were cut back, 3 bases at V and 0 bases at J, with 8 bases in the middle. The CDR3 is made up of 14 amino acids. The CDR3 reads CASSFVGNQETQYF. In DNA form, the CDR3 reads TGTGCCAGCAGTTTTGTGGGAAACCAAGAGACCCAGTACTTC.

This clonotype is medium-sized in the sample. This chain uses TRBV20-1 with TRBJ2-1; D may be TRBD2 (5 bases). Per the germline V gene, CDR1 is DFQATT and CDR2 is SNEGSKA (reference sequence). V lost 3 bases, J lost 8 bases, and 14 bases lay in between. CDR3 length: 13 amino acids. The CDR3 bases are TGCAGTGCTAGTGGGCAGAGGGTCTATGAGCAGTTCTTC. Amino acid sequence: CSASGQRVYEQFF.

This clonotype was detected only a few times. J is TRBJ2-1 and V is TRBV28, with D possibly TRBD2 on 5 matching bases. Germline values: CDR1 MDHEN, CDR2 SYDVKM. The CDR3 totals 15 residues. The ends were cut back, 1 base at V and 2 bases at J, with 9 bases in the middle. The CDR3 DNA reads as TGTGCCAGCAGTTTATTCCGGGGAGCCTACAATGAGCAGTTCTTC. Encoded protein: CASSLFRGAYNEQFF.

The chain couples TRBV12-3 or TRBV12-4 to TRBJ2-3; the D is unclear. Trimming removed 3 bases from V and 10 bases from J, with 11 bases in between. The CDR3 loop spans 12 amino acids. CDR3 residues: CASSLEDPSQYF. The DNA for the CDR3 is TGTGCCAGCAGTTTGGAAGATCCGTCGCAGTATTTT.

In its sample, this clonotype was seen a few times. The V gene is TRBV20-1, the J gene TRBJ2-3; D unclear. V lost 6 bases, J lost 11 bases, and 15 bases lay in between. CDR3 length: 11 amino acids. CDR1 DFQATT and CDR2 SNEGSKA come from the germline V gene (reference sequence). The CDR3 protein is CSATSQRRQYF. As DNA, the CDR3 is TGCAGTGCCACGTCCCAGCGTCGGCAGTATTTT.

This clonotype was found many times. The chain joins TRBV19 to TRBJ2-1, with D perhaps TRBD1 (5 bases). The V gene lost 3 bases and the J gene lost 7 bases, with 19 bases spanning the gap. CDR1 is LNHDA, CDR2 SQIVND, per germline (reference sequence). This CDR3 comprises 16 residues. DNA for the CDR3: TGTGCCAGTAGTATTAGGCACGGACATTTGTGGAATGAGCAGTTCTTC. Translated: CASSIRHGHLWNEQFF.

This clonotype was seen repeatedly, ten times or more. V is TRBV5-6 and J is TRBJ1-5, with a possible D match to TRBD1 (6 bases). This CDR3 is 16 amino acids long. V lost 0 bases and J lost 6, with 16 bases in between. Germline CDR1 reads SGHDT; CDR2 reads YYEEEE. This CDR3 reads CASSLAAGDFGQPQHF. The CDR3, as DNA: TGTGCCAGCAGCTTGGCGGCAGGGGATTTCGGTCAGCCCCAGCATTTT.

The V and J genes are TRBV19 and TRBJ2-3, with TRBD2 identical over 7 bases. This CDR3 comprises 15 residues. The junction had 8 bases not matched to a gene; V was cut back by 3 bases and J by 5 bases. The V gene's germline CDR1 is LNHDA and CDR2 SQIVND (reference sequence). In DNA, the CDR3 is TGTGCCAGTAGTATTAGGGGAGGGTCAGGAGATACGCAGTATTTT. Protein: CASSIRGGSGDTQYF.

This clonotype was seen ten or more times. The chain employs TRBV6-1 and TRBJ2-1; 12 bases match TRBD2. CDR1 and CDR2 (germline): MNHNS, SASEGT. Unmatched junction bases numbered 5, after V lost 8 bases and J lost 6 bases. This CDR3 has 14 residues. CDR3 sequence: CASGGLAGFNEQFF. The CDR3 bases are TGTGCCAGCGGGGGACTAGCGGGCTTCAATGAGCAGTTCTTC.

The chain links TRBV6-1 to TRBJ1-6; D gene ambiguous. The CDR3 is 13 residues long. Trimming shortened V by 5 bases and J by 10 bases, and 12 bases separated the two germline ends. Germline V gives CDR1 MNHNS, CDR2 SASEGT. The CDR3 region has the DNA TGTGCCAGCAGTCCGGACGACGGGTCACCCCTCCACTTT. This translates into CASSPDDGSPLHF.

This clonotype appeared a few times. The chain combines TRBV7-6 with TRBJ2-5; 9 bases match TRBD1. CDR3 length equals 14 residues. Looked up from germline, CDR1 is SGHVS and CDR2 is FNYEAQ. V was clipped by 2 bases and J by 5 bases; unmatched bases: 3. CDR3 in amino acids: CASSLTGGAETQYF. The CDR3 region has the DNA TGTGCCAGCAGCTTAACAGGGGGCGCGGAGACCCAGTACTTC.

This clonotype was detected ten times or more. The CDR3 here is CATSEASGGARDTQYF. The CDR3 bases are TGTGCCACCAGTGAAGCTAGCGGGGGGGCTCGAGATACGCAGTATTTT. The rearrangement joins TRBV24-1 to TRBJ2-3, with TRBD2 matching 12 bases. The length of the CDR3 is 16 residues. The V gene end was trimmed by 4 bases and the J gene end by 5 bases; junction bases not matched to a gene: 6. Germline CDR1 and CDR2: KGHDR and SFDVKD.

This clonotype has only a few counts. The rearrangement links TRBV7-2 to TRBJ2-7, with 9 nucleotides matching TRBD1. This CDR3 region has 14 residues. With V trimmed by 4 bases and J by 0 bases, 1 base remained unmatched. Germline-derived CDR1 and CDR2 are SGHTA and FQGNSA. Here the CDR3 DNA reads TGTGCCAGCAGCTGGACAGGGGCCTCCTACGAGCAGTACTTC. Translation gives CASSWTGASYEQYF.

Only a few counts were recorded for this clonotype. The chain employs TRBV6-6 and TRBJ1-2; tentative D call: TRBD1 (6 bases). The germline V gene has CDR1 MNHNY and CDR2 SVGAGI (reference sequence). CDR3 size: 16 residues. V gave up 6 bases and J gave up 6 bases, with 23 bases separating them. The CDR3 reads CASRPPNYLTGHGYTF. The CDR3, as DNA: TGTGCCAGCAGGCCCCCCAACTACCTTACAGGGCATGGCTACACCTTC.